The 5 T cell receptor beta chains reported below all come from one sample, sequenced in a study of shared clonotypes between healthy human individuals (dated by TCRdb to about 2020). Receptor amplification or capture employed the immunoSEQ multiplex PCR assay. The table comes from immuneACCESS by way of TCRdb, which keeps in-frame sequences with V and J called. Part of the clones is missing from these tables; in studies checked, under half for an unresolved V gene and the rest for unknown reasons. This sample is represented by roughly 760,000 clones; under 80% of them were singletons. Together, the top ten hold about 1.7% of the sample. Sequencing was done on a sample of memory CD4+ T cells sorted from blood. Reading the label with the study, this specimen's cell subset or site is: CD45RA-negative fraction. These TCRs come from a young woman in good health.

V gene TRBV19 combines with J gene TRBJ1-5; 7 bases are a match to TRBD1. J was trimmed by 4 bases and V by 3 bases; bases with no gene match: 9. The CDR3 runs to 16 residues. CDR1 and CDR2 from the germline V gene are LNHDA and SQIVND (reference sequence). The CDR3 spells CASSIVRGTANQPQHF. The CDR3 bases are TGTGCCAGTAGTATCGTGCGTGGGACAGCAAATCAGCCCCAGCATTTT.

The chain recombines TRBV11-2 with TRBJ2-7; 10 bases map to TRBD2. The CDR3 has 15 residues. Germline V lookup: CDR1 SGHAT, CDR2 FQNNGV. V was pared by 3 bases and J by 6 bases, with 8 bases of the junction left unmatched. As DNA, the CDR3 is TGTGCCAGCAGCTTCCAATTAGCGGGAGGTAGCGAGCAGTACTTC. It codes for CASSFQLAGGSEQYF.

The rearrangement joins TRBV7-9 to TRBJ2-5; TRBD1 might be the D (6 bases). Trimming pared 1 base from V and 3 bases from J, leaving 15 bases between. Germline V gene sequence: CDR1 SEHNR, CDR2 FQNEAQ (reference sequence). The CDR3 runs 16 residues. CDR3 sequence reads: CASSLGQGRVKETQYF. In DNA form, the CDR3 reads TGTGCCAGCAGCTTAGGGCAGGGGAGAGTGAAAGAGACCCAGTACTTC.

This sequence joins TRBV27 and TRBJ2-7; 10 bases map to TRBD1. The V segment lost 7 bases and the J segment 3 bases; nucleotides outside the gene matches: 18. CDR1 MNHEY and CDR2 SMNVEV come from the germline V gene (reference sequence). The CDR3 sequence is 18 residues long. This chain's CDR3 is CASIRQGARANTVYEQYF. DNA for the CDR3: TGTGCCAGCATTCGACAGGGGGCGCGGGCGAATACGGTCTACGAGCAGTACTTC.

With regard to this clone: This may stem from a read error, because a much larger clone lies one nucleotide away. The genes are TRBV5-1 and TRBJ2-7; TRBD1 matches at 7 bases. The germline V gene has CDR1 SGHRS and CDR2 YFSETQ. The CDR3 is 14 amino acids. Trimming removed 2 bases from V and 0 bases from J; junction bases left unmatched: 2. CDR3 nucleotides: TGCGCCAGCAGCTTCGGACAGGACTCCTACGAGCAGTACTTC. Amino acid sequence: CASSFGQDSYEQYF.